Presented here are 9 T cell receptor beta chains from one specimen sequenced in a study of cytomegalovirus exposure and HLA in healthy donors. PCR involved 60 Vbeta and 13 Jbeta primers. Produced via immunoSEQ multiplex PCR; TCRdb's table is partial and in-frame only. The sample lists some 92,000 clones; under 85% were seen once. Input material: PBMCs. Receptor source: a man aged 30-40 years in good health and CMV-seronegative.

The chain employs TRBV11-1 and TRBJ2-3, with D possibly matching TRBD1 (6 bases). CDR1 is SGHAT, CDR2 FQDESV, per germline (reference sequence). Trimming left V 1 base short and J 4 bases short, with 15 bases between. The CDR3 loop spans 16 amino acids. The CDR3, as DNA: TGTGCCAGCAGCTTAGAATTGGCCAGGGGTGCAGATACGCAGTATTTT. It yields the protein CASSLELARGADTQYF.

V usage is TRBV4-2 and J usage is TRBJ1-2; D is ambiguous. The germline V and J ends were trimmed by 3 bases and 8 bases, with 13 bases remaining between them. This CDR3 comprises 13 residues. Per germline, CDR1 LGHNA and CDR2 YNFKEQ. CDR3 DNA: TGTGCCAGCAGCCAGCAAGAGTCTTACGGCTACACCTTC. Protein product: CASSQQESYGYTF.

This clone showed up just once. This chain links TRBV7-9 with TRBJ2-7; tentative D call: TRBD2 (6 bases). CDR3 length: 12 amino acids. Germline V gives CDR1 SEHNR, CDR2 FQNEAQ (reference sequence). V was clipped by 2 bases and J by 10 bases, with 12 bases between them. The CDR3 is CASSLSWEEQYF. The CDR3 DNA follows: TGTGCCAGCAGCTTAAGCTGGGAGGAACAGTACTTC.

The rearrangement uses TRBV2 and TRBJ2-3; the D gene is possibly TRBD2 (6 bases). With 7 bases removed from V and 4 bases from J, the gap between germline ends came to 21 bases. Germline-derived CDR1 and CDR2 are SNHLY and FYNNEI. The CDR3 has 16 residues. CDR3 bases: TGTGCCAGCACTATAGGGACGGCGGGATCGGCAGATACGCAGTATTTT. This codes for CASTIGTAGSADTQYF.

Only one count was recorded for this clone. This chain connects TRBV18 to TRBJ1-6; TRBD1 matches at 8 bases. This CDR3 spans 16 amino acids. The J segment lost 7 bases and the V segment lost 6 bases, leaving 11 bases of the junction unmatched. Germline V gene lookup returns CDR1 KGHSH and CDR2 LQKENI. The CDR3, as DNA: TGTGCCAGCTCCCCGAGGGCAGGGGACAGGAATTCACCCCTCCACTTT. Protein product: CASSPRAGDRNSPLHF.

This chain uses TRBV21-1 with TRBJ2-7; TRBD2 reflects the table's D call only, with no check against the DNA. TRBV21-1 is described as a pseudogene. The CDR3 spans 11 residues. The chain's CDR3 is CASTSFYEQYF. In DNA form, the CDR3 reads TGTGCCAGCACCTCCTTCTACGAGCAGTACTTC.

This clone was seen more than once but under ten times. The chain is built from TRBV15 and TRBJ2-7; possibly TRBD1 for D (6 bases). Per the germline V gene, CDR1 is LNHNV and CDR2 is YYDKDF (reference sequence). V gave up 0 bases and J gave up 5 bases, with 17 bases separating them. The CDR3 is made up of 16 amino acids. The CDR3 nucleotides are TGTGCCACCAGCAGAGATCAGGTTGGCAGGGGACACGAGCAGTACTTC. It codes for CATSRDQVGRGHEQYF.

The CDR3 sequence is CASSFINRFNYGYTF. In nucleotides, the CDR3 is TGTGCCAGCAGCTTTATAAACAGGTTTAACTATGGCTACACCTTC. V gene TRBV5-4 combines with J gene TRBJ1-2, with TRBD1 as a possible D gene (5 bases). CDR1 is SGHNT, CDR2 YYREEE, per germline (reference sequence). The CDR3 totals 15 residues. V was shortened by 2 bases and J by 1 base, with 12 bases between the two germline ends.

The V gene is TRBV7-8, the J gene TRBJ1-1, with D perhaps TRBD1 (5 bases). The CDR3 spans 15 residues. V was trimmed by 0 bases and J by 4 bases, leaving 12 bases between them. Per germline, CDR1 SGHVS and CDR2 FQNEAQ. The CDR3 DNA is TGTGCCAGCAGCTTAGCTCTCGGCAGGGCCACTGAAGCTTTCTTT. Encoded protein: CASSLALGRATEAFF.